Below are 14 T cell receptor beta chains sequenced from a single sample in a study of blood T cell repertoires in COVID-19. TCRdb's copy holds only in-frame clones and misses some; the assay was immunoSEQ multiplex PCR. The sample holds about 36,000 clones, 65% to 80% seen once. The material sequenced was peripheral blood. These receptors were collected from a man aged 60 to 69 with active COVID-19.

This clone is a singleton in its sample. The chain has TRBV5-6 and TRBJ2-5, with D possibly matching TRBD2 (7 bases). This CDR3 has 15 amino acids. V was shortened by 4 bases and J by 2 bases, with 15 bases between the two germline ends. Germline V lookup: CDR1 SGHDT, CDR2 YYEEEE. The CDR3 nucleotides read TGTGCCAGCAGCCCGACGGGGGGCCTACAAGAGACCCAGTACTTC. It encodes CASSPTGGLQETQYF.

J is TRBJ1-1 and V is TRBV3-1 (or the pseudogene TRBV3-2); D remains unclear. The length of the CDR3 is 14 residues. Deletions cut 4 bases from V and 8 bases from J, with 17 bases between. Germline CDR1 and CDR2: LGHDT and YNNKEL (reference sequence). The CDR3 sequence is CASSPAGVSTEAFF. The CDR3 coding sequence is TGTGCCAGCAGCCCCGCCGGGGTCTCTACAGAAGCTTTCTTT.

This clone was observed a few times. The chain recombines TRBV2 with TRBJ2-7; D is possibly TRBD1 (7 bases). The CDR3 covers 16 residues. V shed 3 bases and J shed 3 bases, with 18 bases lying between them. CDR1 and CDR2 (germline): SNHLY, FYNNEI. This chain's CDR3 is CASSDPLRDRDYEQYF. The CDR3 DNA reads TGTGCCAGCAGTGACCCCCTGCGGGACAGAGACTACGAGCAGTACTTC.

The rearrangement uses TRBV5-1 and TRBJ1-4; D might be TRBD1 (5 bases). The V gene lost 3 bases and the J gene lost 3 bases, with 6 bases spanning the gap. The length of the CDR3 is 13 residues. The V gene's germline CDR1 is SGHRS and CDR2 YFSETQ. CDR3 residues: CASSSGANEKLFF. CDR3 bases: TGCGCCAGCAGCTCGGGGGCTAATGAAAAACTGTTTTTT.

The J gene is TRBJ2-7, the V gene TRBV7-2; possibly TRBD2 for D (5 bases). Germline V gives CDR1 SGHTA, CDR2 FQGNSA. The CDR3 consists of 14 residues. V was clipped by 6 bases and J by 0 bases, with 12 bases between them. The CDR3 nucleotides are TGTGCCAGCAGAGAGGGCGGCAGCTCCTACGAGCAGTACTTC. It codes for CASREGGSSYEQYF.

This clone turned up a few times. This chain joins TRBV5-1 and TRBJ1-1; 7 bases align to TRBD1. This CDR3 contains 18 residues. V lost 1 base and J lost 0; bases outside the gene matches: 12. Germline CDR1 reads SGHRS; CDR2 reads YFSETQ. Written as DNA, the CDR3 is TGCGCCAGCAGCTTGCTACCAAGCGGAGGGGGCGTGAACACTGAAGCTTTCTTT. This gives the protein CASSLLPSGGGVNTEAFF.

The chain is built from TRBV7-2 and TRBJ1-5, with 7 nucleotides matching TRBD1. This CDR3 is 14 amino acids long. V lost 4 bases to trimming and J lost 7 bases; unmatched junction nucleotides: 7. Germline V gene sequence: CDR1 SGHTA, CDR2 FQGNSA. As DNA, the CDR3 is TGTGCCAGCAGCTATACAGGGGTTGAGCAGCCCCAGCATTTT. Protein sequence: CASSYTGVEQPQHF.

The rearrangement links TRBV28 to TRBJ1-2; D is possibly TRBD1 (5 bases). CDR1 MDHEN and CDR2 SYDVKM come from the germline V gene. V lost 3 bases to trimming and J lost 3 bases, with 8 bases between them. This CDR3 is built from 13 residues. In nucleotides, the CDR3 is TGTGCCAGCAGTTTCGGGGGATACTATGGCTACACCTTC. It codes for CASSFGGYYGYTF.

V is TRBV5-4 and J is TRBJ1-4; TRBD1 agrees at 9 bases. After removal of 4 bases from V and 5 bases from J, the junction contained 6 bases not matched to a gene. The CDR3 is made up of 15 amino acids. Germline values: CDR1 SGHNT, CDR2 YYREEE (reference sequence). The CDR3 sequence: CASSAQGAQNEKLFF. The DNA for the CDR3 is TGTGCCAGCAGCGCACAGGGGGCGCAGAATGAAAAACTGTTTTTT.

V usage is TRBV2 and J usage is TRBJ1-2; no definite D call. V shed 3 bases and J shed 7 bases, with 12 bases lying between them. Germline CDR1 and CDR2: SNHLY and FYNNEI. The CDR3 has 13 amino acids. In DNA form, the CDR3 reads TGTGCCAGCAGTGAGGGCTATTTGGGTGGCTACACCTTC. This encodes CASSEGYLGGYTF.

The chain has TRBV4-2 and TRBJ1-1; D is uncertain. The CDR3 totals 15 residues. With 0 bases removed from V and 1 base from J, the gap between germline ends came to 9 bases. Germline assignment: CDR1 LGHNA and CDR2 YNFKEQ. DNA for the CDR3: TGTGCCAGCAGCCAAGATGGAGTGGGGAACACTGAAGCTTTCTTT. Residues: CASSQDGVGNTEAFF.

The sample holds a few counts of this clone. This sequence joins TRBV5-1 and TRBJ1-3, with D possibly matching TRBD1 (6 bases). The germline V and J ends were trimmed by 7 bases and 1 base, with 15 bases remaining between them. Germline V gene sequence: CDR1 SGHRS, CDR2 YFSETQ. The CDR3 totals 15 residues. The CDR3 reads CASQAGGASGNTIYF. DNA for the CDR3: TGCGCCAGCCAGGCGGGGGGCGCGTCTGGAAACACCATATATTTT.

The genes are TRBV19 and TRBJ2-6; 10 bases map to TRBD1. Unmatched junction bases numbered 10, after V lost 10 bases and J lost 1 base. CDR1 LNHDA and CDR2 SQIVND come from the germline V gene (reference sequence). The CDR3 loop spans 17 amino acids. In nucleotides, the CDR3 is TGTGCCACACTACCCGGGACAGGGGTTTCTGGGGCCAACGTCCTGACTTTC. Protein: CATLPGTGVSGANVLTF. Full variable domain (remainder filled in from reference TRBV19 and TRBJ2-6): DGGITQSPKYLFRKEGQNVTLSCEQNLNHDAMYWYRQDPGQGLRLIYYSQIVNDFQKGDIAEGYSVSREKKESFPLTVTSAQKNPTAFYLCATLPGTGVSGANVLTFGAGSRLTVL.

This chain joins TRBV4-2 and TRBJ1-1, with D perhaps TRBD1 (6 bases). Germline loops: CDR1 LGHNA, CDR2 YNFKEQ. V lost 1 base to trimming and J lost 4 bases, with 16 bases between them. The CDR3 has 16 amino acids. CDR3 residues: CASSQAVGGGGTEAFF. CDR3 bases: TGTGCCAGCAGCCAAGCGGTCGGCGGGGGCGGCACTGAAGCTTTCTTT.